The next 23 T cell receptor beta chains were all read from a single sample in a study of cytomegalovirus exposure and HLA in healthy donors. PCR employed 60 Vbeta and 13 Jbeta primers. Some clones are missing from TCRdb's copy, which holds only in-frame ones; the method was immunoSEQ multiplex PCR. The sample shows more than 140,000 clones, roughly 86% of them seen only once. What was sequenced was PBMCs. These receptor sequences come from a man between 18 and 35 years old in good health and CMV-seropositive.

This clone was recorded a few times. The CDR3 here is CASSEAPIDSNQPQHF. The CDR3, as DNA: TGTGCCAGCAGTGAAGCACCTATAGATAGCAATCAGCCCCAGCATTTT. This chain connects TRBV6-1 to TRBJ1-5; no clear D gene. Germline assignment: CDR1 MNHNS and CDR2 SASEGT. The CDR3 covers 16 residues. Trimming took 0 bases from V and 0 from J, leaving 9 bases between them.

The V call is TRBV7-9, the J call TRBJ2-7; possibly TRBD1 for D (5 bases). The CDR3 is made up of 13 amino acids. V was trimmed by 1 base and J by 5 bases, leaving 9 bases between them. The germline CDR1 and CDR2 sequences are SEHNR and FQNEAQ (reference sequence). The CDR3 nucleotides are TGTGCCAGCAGCTTAGGTTGGGGCGACGAGCAGTACTTC. It is translated as CASSLGWGDEQYF.

The chain joins TRBV5-4 to TRBJ2-2, with 12 bases identical to TRBD2. Losses at the gene ends were 0 bases for V and 6 bases for J; bases not matched to a gene: 6. The CDR3 covers 17 residues. Per germline, CDR1 SGHNT and CDR2 YYREEE (reference sequence). This CDR3 reads CASSLGLAGGQSGELFF. The DNA for the CDR3 is TGTGCCAGCAGCTTGGGGCTAGCGGGAGGGCAATCCGGGGAGCTGTTTTTT.

The V gene is TRBV6-1, the J gene TRBJ2-7; D call uncertain. This CDR3 contains 14 residues. Germline CDR1 is MNHNS and CDR2 is SASEGT. Trimming cost V 6 bases and J 0 bases, with 12 bases left between them. The CDR3 sequence: CASSDQASSYEQYF. For the CDR3, the DNA is TGTGCCAGCAGCGACCAGGCGTCCTCCTACGAGCAGTACTTC.

The CDR3 region has the DNA TGTGCCAGCAGTCCCAAAGGATCGGGTTACGGCTCCTACAATGAGCAGTTCTTC. Its translation: CASSPKGSGYGSYNEQFF. V usage is TRBV27 and J usage is TRBJ2-1; D uncertain. The germline gives CDR1 MNHEY, CDR2 SMNVEV (reference sequence). V was shortened by 5 bases and J by 0 bases, with 20 bases between the two germline ends. The CDR3 is made up of 18 amino acids.

J is TRBJ2-1 and V is TRBV28, with TRBD2 as a possible D gene (5 bases). V lost 5 bases to trimming and J lost 0 bases, with 11 bases between them. The germline CDR1 and CDR2 sequences are MDHEN and SYDVKM. This CDR3 contains 15 residues. The CDR3 reads CASSGRGSSYNEQFF. The CDR3, as DNA: TGTGCCAGCAGTGGACGGGGTAGCTCCTACAATGAGCAGTTCTTC.

The genes are TRBV19 and TRBJ1-3; D remains unclear. V was shortened by 10 bases and J by 0 bases, with 13 bases between the two germline ends. CDR3 length: 14 amino acids. CDR1 and CDR2 from the germline V gene are LNHDA and SQIVND (reference sequence). This chain's CDR3 is CATRGPPSGNTIYF. DNA of the CDR3: TGTGCCACGCGAGGGCCTCCCTCTGGAAACACCATATATTTT.

The CDR3: CAWGLGTYEQYF. Here the CDR3 DNA reads TGTGCCTGGGGACTAGGTACCTACGAGCAGTACTTC. V and J are TRBV30 and TRBJ2-7, with TRBD2 matching 7 bases. This CDR3 spans 12 amino acids. V shed 5 bases and J 2 bases; nucleotides not matched to a gene: 3. CDR1 is GTSNPN and CDR2 is SVGIG in the germline V gene (reference sequence).

Concerning this clone: This same CDR3 is encoded by further DNA sequences in the sample. V is TRBV6-5 and J is TRBJ1-2, with D possibly being TRBD1 (5 bases). The germline V gene has CDR1 MNHEY and CDR2 SVGAGI. The CDR3 runs to 13 residues. Trimming pared 7 bases from V and 2 bases from J, leaving 11 bases between. CDR3 in DNA: TGTGCCAGCACCCTCGACAGAAACTATGGCTACACCTTC. It codes for CASTLDRNYGYTF.

The V call is TRBV5-1, the J call TRBJ2-5; D might be TRBD1 (5 bases). The germline V gene encodes CDR1 SGHRS and CDR2 YFSETQ. The V and J ends lost 9 bases and 5 bases respectively, with 17 bases between them. The CDR3 loop spans 13 amino acids. DNA of the CDR3: TGCGCCACCTCGGTAGGGGTTGTGGAGACCCAGTACTTC. The encoded protein is CATSVGVVETQYF.

The J gene is TRBJ2-1, the V gene TRBV30; 10 bases align to TRBD2. Trimming removed 1 base from V and 2 bases from J; junction bases left unmatched: 11. This CDR3 is built from 18 residues. The germline CDR1 and CDR2 sequences are GTSNPN and SVGIG (reference sequence). CDR3 nucleotide sequence: TGTGCCTGGAGTGGACGGAGACTAGCGGGCCCCGCCTACAATGAGCAGTTCTTC. Its protein is CAWSGRRLAGPAYNEQFF.

The chain carries TRBV18 and TRBJ1-2; a possible D gene is TRBD1 (6 bases). Germline V CDR1 and CDR2: KGHSH, LQKENI. The V end lost 3 bases, the J end lost 4 bases, and 9 bases lay between the germline ends. The CDR3 length is 13 residues. This CDR3 is CASSPDRSYGYTF. CDR3 DNA: TGTGCCAGCTCACCGGACAGAAGCTATGGCTACACCTTC.

V gene TRBV7-9 combines with J gene TRBJ1-2; D is ambiguous. The CDR3 runs to 12 residues. Germline loops: CDR1 SEHNR, CDR2 FQNEAQ (reference sequence). Trimming removed 1 base from V and 13 bases from J, with 13 bases in between. CDR3 protein: CASSLESRERTF. For the CDR3, the DNA is TGTGCCAGCAGCTTAGAGTCAAGGGAGCGCACCTTC.

A few counts support this clone. The chain links TRBV29-1 to TRBJ2-1; D gene uncertain. V lost 0 bases and J 6 bases, leaving 15 bases between the germline ends. The CDR3 has 15 residues. CDR1 and CDR2 from the germline V gene are SQVTM and ANQGSEA. The CDR3 DNA reads TGCAGCGTTGAAGATCGGGTGAGGCTTACCAATGAGCAGTTCTTC. It codes for CSVEDRVRLTNEQFF.

CDR3 in amino acids: CASSLLNSPLHF. The DNA for the CDR3 is TGTGCCAGCAGCCTATTGAATTCACCCCTCCACTTT. The genes are TRBV11-2 and TRBJ1-6; D ambiguous. The length of the CDR3 is 12 residues. Germline assignment: CDR1 SGHAT and CDR2 FQNNGV. V was shortened by 5 bases and J by 7 bases, with 6 bases between the two germline ends.

This sequence joins TRBV7-9 and TRBJ2-7; 8 nucleotides align to TRBD2. This CDR3 has 14 residues. CDR1 SEHNR and CDR2 FQNEAQ come from the germline V gene (reference sequence). The ends lost 5 bases at V and 4 bases at J; junction bases unmatched: 7. CDR3 in DNA: TGTGCCAGCAGCGCGGGACTAGACCCTTACGAGCAGTACTTC. Its protein is CASSAGLDPYEQYF. Full variable domain (remainder filled in from reference TRBV7-9 and TRBJ2-7): DTGVSQNPRHKITKRGQNVTFRCDPISEHNRLYWYRQTLGQGPEFLTYFQNEAQLEKSRLLSDRFSAERPKGSFSTLEIQRTEQGDSAMYLCASSAGLDPYEQYFGPGTRLTVT.

The chain couples TRBV18 to TRBJ2-7, with D tentatively TRBD1 (6 bases). The CDR3 runs 14 residues. CDR1 KGHSH and CDR2 LQKENI come from the germline V gene. V lost 6 bases and J 3 bases, leaving 15 bases between the germline ends. The CDR3 coding sequence is TGTGCCAGCTCGCCCCAGGGGCAGTACTACGAGCAGTACTTC. This gives the protein CASSPQGQYYEQYF. The entire variable domain, with the rest obtained from reference TRBV18 and TRBJ2-7, is as follows: NAGVMQNPRHLVRRRGQEARLRCSPMKGHSHVYWYRQLPEEGLKFMVYLQKENIIDESGMPKERFSAEFPKEGPSILRIQQVVRGDSAAYFCASSPQGQYYEQYFGPGTRLTVT.

The chain combines TRBV7-9 with TRBJ1-3; 8 bases map to TRBD1. This CDR3 contains 14 residues. Per germline, CDR1 SEHNR and CDR2 FQNEAQ (reference sequence). V lost 4 bases, J lost 4 bases, and 3 bases stayed unmatched. Written as DNA, the CDR3 is TGTGCCAGCAGCTCGGACAGGGTCGGAAACACCATATATTTT. The encoded protein is CASSSDRVGNTIYF.

On this clone: Within the sample, other DNA sequences also encode this same CDR3. The chain has TRBV4-2 and TRBJ1-2, with 8 positions matching TRBD1. From germline, CDR1 is LGHNA and CDR2 YNFKEQ. The J segment lost 0 bases and the V segment lost 4 bases, leaving 13 bases of the junction unmatched. The length of the CDR3 is 18 residues. CDR3 nucleotide sequence: TGTGCCAGCAGCCTGCCAGGTCAGGGGGCGAAAACTAACTATGGCTACACCTTC. This encodes CASSLPGQGAKTNYGYTF.

The chain has TRBV7-9 and TRBJ2-5, with 11 nucleotides matching TRBD2. The CDR3 is 16 amino acids. The trim removed 4 bases at V and 5 bases at J, leaving 9 bases unmatched. Germline CDR1 reads SEHNR; CDR2 reads FQNEAQ (reference sequence). CDR3 nucleotides: TGTGCCAGCAGCTCCGTACTAGCGGGAGAGGTTGAGACCCAGTACTTC. Amino acids: CASSSVLAGEVETQYF.

This clone was observed once. V and J are TRBV19 and TRBJ2-6, with 7 nucleotides matching TRBD1. Trimming removed 4 bases from V and 2 bases from J; junction bases left unmatched: 2. Per the germline V gene, CDR1 is LNHDA and CDR2 is SQIVND (reference sequence). This CDR3 comprises 15 residues. The CDR3 sequence: CASSTRGTGANVLTF. Written as DNA, the CDR3 is TGTGCCAGTAGTACCAGGGGGACTGGGGCCAACGTCCTGACTTTC.

The rearrangement joins TRBV5-1 to TRBJ1-1; D unresolved. The ends were cut back, 4 bases at V and 5 bases at J, with 12 bases in the middle. This CDR3 spans 13 amino acids. Germline V gene sequence: CDR1 SGHRS, CDR2 YFSETQ. In DNA form, the CDR3 reads TGCGCCAGCAGCCCTCTAGCGGTAACTGAAGCTTTCTTT. This translates into CASSPLAVTEAFF.

The rearrangement links TRBV7-6 to TRBJ1-4; the D gene is possibly TRBD1 (6 bases). This CDR3 is built from 14 residues. The V and J ends lost 2 bases and 6 bases respectively, with 10 bases between them. The germline V gene has CDR1 SGHVS and CDR2 FNYEAQ. The CDR3 nucleotides read TGTGCCAGCAGCTTAAGGACAGTGCATGAAAAACTGTTTTTT. This codes for CASSLRTVHEKLFF.